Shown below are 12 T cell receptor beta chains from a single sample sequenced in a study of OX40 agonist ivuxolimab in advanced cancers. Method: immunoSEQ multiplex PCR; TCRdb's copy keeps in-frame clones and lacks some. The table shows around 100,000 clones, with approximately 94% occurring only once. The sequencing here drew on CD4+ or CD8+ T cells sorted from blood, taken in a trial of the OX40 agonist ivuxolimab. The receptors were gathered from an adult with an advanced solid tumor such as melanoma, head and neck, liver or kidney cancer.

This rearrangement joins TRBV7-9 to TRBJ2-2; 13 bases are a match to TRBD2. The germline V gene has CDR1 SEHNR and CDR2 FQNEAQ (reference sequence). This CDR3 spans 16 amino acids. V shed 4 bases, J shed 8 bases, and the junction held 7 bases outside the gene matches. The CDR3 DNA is TGTGCCAGCAGCTCGACCCGGACTAGCGGGAGTGGGGAGCTGTTTTTT. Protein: CASSSTRTSGSGELFF.

The CDR3 is CASSTFGLSRDYEQYF. CDR3 DNA: TGTGCCAGCAGCACCTTCGGCCTTTCTAGGGACTACGAGCAGTACTTC. The rearrangement joins TRBV4-2 to TRBJ2-7; D call uncertain. CDR1 and CDR2 (germline): LGHNA, YNFKEQ. V gave up 5 bases and J gave up 3 bases, with 20 bases separating them. CDR3 length: 16 amino acids.

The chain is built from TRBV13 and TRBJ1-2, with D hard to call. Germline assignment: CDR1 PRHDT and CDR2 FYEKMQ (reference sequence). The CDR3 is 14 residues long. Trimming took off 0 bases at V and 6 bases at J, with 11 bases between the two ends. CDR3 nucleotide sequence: TGTGCCAGCAGCTTAGGAGAAGGCATGGATGGCTACACCTTC. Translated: CASSLGEGMDGYTF. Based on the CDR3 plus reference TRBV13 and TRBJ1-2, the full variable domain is AAGVIQSPRHLIKEKRETATLKCYPIPRHDTVYWYQQGPGQDPQFLISFYEKMQSDKGSIPDRFSAQQFSDYHSELNMSSLELGDSALYFCASSLGEGMDGYTFGSGTRLTVV.

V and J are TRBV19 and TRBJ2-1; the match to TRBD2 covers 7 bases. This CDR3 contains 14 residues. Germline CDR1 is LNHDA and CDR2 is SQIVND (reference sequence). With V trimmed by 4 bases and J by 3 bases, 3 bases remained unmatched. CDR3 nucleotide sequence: TGTGCCAGTAGTAGGGCTAGCGGCTACAATGAGCAGTTCTTC. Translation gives CASSRASGYNEQFF.

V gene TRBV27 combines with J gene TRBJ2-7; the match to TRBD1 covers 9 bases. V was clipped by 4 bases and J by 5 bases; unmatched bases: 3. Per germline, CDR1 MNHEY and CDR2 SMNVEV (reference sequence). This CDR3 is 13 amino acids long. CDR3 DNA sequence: TGTGCCAGCAGTTGGGACAGGGAAAACGAGCAGTACTTC. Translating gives CASSWDRENEQYF.

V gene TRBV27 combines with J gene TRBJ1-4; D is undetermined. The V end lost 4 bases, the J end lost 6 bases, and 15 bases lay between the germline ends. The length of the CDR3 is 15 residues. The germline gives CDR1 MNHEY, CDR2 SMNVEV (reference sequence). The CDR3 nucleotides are TGTGCCAGCAGTTCCATCGAGACTAGCTATGAAAAACTGTTTTTT. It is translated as CASSSIETSYEKLFF.

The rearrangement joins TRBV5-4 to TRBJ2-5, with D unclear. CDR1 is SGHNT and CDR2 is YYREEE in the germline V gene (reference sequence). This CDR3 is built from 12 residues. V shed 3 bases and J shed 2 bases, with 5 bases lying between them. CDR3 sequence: CASSSLQETQYF. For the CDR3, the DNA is TGTGCCAGCAGCTCTTTACAAGAGACCCAGTACTTC.

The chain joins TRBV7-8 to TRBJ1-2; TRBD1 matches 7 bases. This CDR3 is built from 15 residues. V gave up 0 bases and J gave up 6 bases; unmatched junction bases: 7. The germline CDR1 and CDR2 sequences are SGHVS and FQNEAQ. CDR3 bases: TGTGCCAGCAGCTTAGCGAGAGACAGGGCGGATGGCTACACCTTC. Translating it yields CASSLARDRADGYTF.

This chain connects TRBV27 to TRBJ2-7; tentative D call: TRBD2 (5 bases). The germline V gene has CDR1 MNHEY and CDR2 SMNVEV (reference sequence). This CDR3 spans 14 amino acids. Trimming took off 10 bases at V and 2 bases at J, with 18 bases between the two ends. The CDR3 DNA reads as TGTGCCACCTCTAGCCTAGATGGCCCCTACGAGCAGTACTTC. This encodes CATSSLDGPYEQYF.

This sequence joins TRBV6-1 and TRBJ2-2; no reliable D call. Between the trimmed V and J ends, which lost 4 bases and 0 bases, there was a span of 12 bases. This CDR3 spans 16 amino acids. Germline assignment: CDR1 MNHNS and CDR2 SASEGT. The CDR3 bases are TGTGCCAGCAGTGCTATGGCAGTCGCGAACACCGGGGAGCTGTTTTTT. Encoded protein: CASSAMAVANTGELFF.

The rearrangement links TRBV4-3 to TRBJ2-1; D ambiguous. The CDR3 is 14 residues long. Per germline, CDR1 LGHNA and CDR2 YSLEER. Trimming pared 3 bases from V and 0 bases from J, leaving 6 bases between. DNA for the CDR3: TGCGCCAGCAGCCACGCAGGCTCCTACAATGAGCAGTTCTTC. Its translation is CASSHAGSYNEQFF.

The CDR3 here is CASTSRTVAQYF. The CDR3 DNA reads as TGTGCCAGCACCTCCAGGACGGTTGCGCAGTATTTT. The J gene is TRBJ2-3, the V gene TRBV11-2; D uncertain. CDR1 is SGHAT, CDR2 FQNNGV, per germline. CDR3 size: 12 residues. V shed 7 bases and J shed 10 bases, with 15 bases lying between them. The full variable domain, completed using reference TRBV11-2 and TRBJ2-3, is EAGVAQSPRYKIIEKRQSVAFWCNPISGHATLYWYQQILGQGPKLLIQFQNNGVVDDSQLPKDRFSAERLKGVDSTLKIQPAKLEDSAVYLCASTSRTVAQYFGPGTRLTVL.